These T cell receptor beta chains were read from a single sample in a study of T cells in Graves' hyperthyroidism and ophthalmopathy. TCRdb reprocessed the multiplex PCR reads via MiXCR and lists one record per CDR3 protein. Among 600,000 or so distinct CDR3 sequences, 14% were seen once, and the ten largest hold approximately 6.4%. The sample comprised blood. Every receptor here comes from a woman aged 18-29 years with Graves' ophthalmopathy. Each CDR3 is given with its conserved first and last residue. The D gene is left open where the match is weak. A row's size may be missing; if present it is once, few, many or a size class.

V	J	D	size	CDR3	DNA
TRBV11-3	TRBJ2-3	.	many	CASSLFGQYGRSTDTQYF	TGTGCCAGCAGCTTATTCGGTCAATACGGGAGAAGCACAGATACGCAGTATTTT
TRBV2	TRBJ2-2	.	few	CASSAITRGTGELFF	TGTGCCAGCAGCGCCATAACGCGGGGTACCGGGGAGCTGTTTTTT
TRBV3-1	TRBJ1-5	.	.	CASSQDYGGGNQPQHF	TGTGCCAGCAGCCAAGATTATGGGGGGGGCAATCAGCCCCAGCATTTT
TRBV6-1	TRBJ2-2	.	many	CASSGGYTGELFF	TGTGCCAGCAGTGGGGGTTACACCGGGGAGCTGTTTTTT
TRBV7-6	TRBJ1-1	.	many	CASSLGLGKNTEAFF	TGTGCCAGCAGCTTAGGTCTCGGAAAGAACACTGAAGCTTTCTTT
TRBV30	TRBJ2-2	TRBD2	.	CAWSVLAANTGELFF	TGTGCCTGGAGTGTACTAGCGGCGAACACCGGGGAGCTGTTTTTT
TRBV10-3	TRBJ2-4	.	.	CATGPTGEGNIQYF	TGTGCCACCGGACCGACAGGGGAGGGAAACATTCAGTACTTC
TRBV29-1	TRBJ2-6	.	.	CSVGGASGANVLTF	TGCAGCGTTGGGGGGGCGTCTGGGGCCAACGTCCTGACTTTC
TRBV7-9	TRBJ2-1	.	many	CASSLELLEQFF	TGTGCCAGCAGCTTAGAGCTTCTAGAGCAGTTCTTC
TRBV5-5	TRBJ2-1	.	many	CASSDTDEKFNEQFF	TGTGCCAGCAGCGATACAGACGAGAAGTTCAATGAGCAGTTCTTC
TRBV18	TRBJ1-1	TRBD1	many	CASSRTGDRTNTEAFF	TGTGCCAGCTCACGTACAGGGGACAGGACGAACACTGAAGCTTTCTTT
TRBV19	TRBJ2-7	TRBD1	.	CASSRPRTGSSAYEQYF	TGTGCCAGTAGCCGCCCGCGGACAGGCTCGTCAGCCTACGAGCAGTACTTC
TRBV14	TRBJ1-5	.	.	CASSQRVGDSNQPQHF	TGTGCCAGCAGCCAAAGGGTTGGTGATAGCAATCAGCCCCAGCATTTT
TRBV4-1	TRBJ2-1	TRBD2	.	CASSQDDGRVFNEQFF	TGCGCCAGCAGCCAAGATGACGGGAGGGTTTTCAATGAGCAGTTCTTC
TRBV12-3/TRBV12-4	TRBJ1-2	.	many	CASSSPTGGYTF	TGTGCCAGCAGTTCCCCGACGGGTGGCTACACCTTC
TRBV5-8	TRBJ1-3	.	.	CASSLVGAGNTIYF	TGTGCCAGCAGCTTGGTAGGGGCTGGAAACACCATATATTTT
TRBV5-5	TRBJ2-7	.	.	CASSGGARRDEQYF	TGTGCCAGCAGCGGAGGGGCACGTCGGGACGAGCAGTACTTC
TRBV27	TRBJ2-6	.	many	CASSLSGANVLTF	TGTGCCAGCAGTCTCTCTGGGGCCAACGTCCTGACTTTC
TRBV28	TRBJ2-7	TRBD2	many	CASSGLASSSYEQYF	TGTGCCAGCAGTGGACTAGCTTCTAGCTCCTACGAGCAGTACTTC
TRBV4-1	TRBJ1-1	.	few	CASSQGWALNTEAFF	TGCGCCAGCAGCCAAGGATGGGCGCTGAACACTGAAGCTTTCTTT
TRBV10-3	TRBJ1-6	TRBD1	.	CAISESRPGQYNSPLHF	TGTGCCATCAGTGAATCGAGACCGGGACAGTATAATTCACCCCTCCACTTT
TRBV29-1	TRBJ2-7	.	many	CSVAGQIGSYEQYF	TGCAGCGTTGCGGGGCAGATTGGCTCCTACGAGCAGTACTTC
TRBV11-3	TRBJ2-1	.	few	CASSLDQEPLRDNEQFF	TGTGCCAGCAGCTTAGATCAGGAGCCCTTGAGGGACAATGAGCAGTTCTTC
TRBV11-3	TRBJ2-1	.	many	CASSLGSSFYNEQFF	TGTGCCAGCAGCTTGGGCTCGAGCTTCTACAATGAGCAGTTCTTC
TRBV9	TRBJ2-3	.	.	CASSVEGWNPATDTQYF	TGTGCCAGCAGCGTAGAAGGGTGGAACCCAGCCACAGATACGCAGTATTTT
TRBV20-1	TRBJ2-7	TRBD2	many	CSARDRREGSYEQYF	TGCAGTGCTAGAGATCGGCGGGAGGGGTCCTACGAGCAGTACTTC
TRBV2	TRBJ2-7	TRBD2	many	CASIALRENDEQYF	TGTGCCAGCATCGCTTTGCGGGAGAACGACGAGCAGTACTTC
TRBV9	TRBJ2-1	.	many	CASSVAGNPYNEQFF	TGTGCCAGCAGCGTAGCCGGGAACCCCTACAATGAGCAGTTCTTC
TRBV28	TRBJ1-2	.	many	CASSPTPVRYGYTF	TGTGCCAGCAGCCCGACCCCCGTTCGTTATGGCTACACCTTC
TRBV20-1	TRBJ2-4	.	many	CSARDHEGGAKNIQYF	TGCAGTGCTAGAGATCACGAAGGGGGAGCCAAAAACATTCAGTACTTC
TRBV20-1	TRBJ2-1	TRBD2	many	CSARDAAGGPGEQFF	TGCAGTGCTAGAGATGCAGCGGGAGGGCCGGGTGAGCAGTTCTTC
TRBV24-1	TRBJ2-2	.	.	CATSASWLRELFF	TGTGCCACCAGTGCCTCCTGGTTGCGGGAGCTGTTTTTT
TRBV20-1	TRBJ2-7	TRBD2	many	CSARRGRSYEQYF	TGCAGTGCTAGACGCGGGAGGTCCTACGAGCAGTACTTC
TRBV9	TRBJ1-5	.	many	CASSVSPGVGQPQHF	TGTGCCAGCAGCGTCAGCCCAGGGGTCGGTCAGCCCCAGCATTTT
TRBV30	TRBJ2-2	TRBD2	.	CAWERGLAGGSVPGELFF	TGTGCCTGGGAGAGGGGCCTAGCGGGAGGGTCGGTCCCGGGGGAGCTGTTTTTT
TRBV6-6	TRBJ1-2	.	.	CASSYSSTGNNDYGYTF	TGTGCCAGCAGTTACTCTTCTACAGGGAATAATGACTATGGCTACACCTTC
TRBV7-2	TRBJ2-5	TRBD1	.	CAGSLEGTGIETQYF	TGTGCCGGCAGCTTAGAGGGGACAGGTATAGAGACCCAGTACTTC
TRBV11-3	TRBJ1-1	.	many	CASSLEGHREAFF	TGTGCCAGCAGCCTAGAGGGGCACAGGGAAGCTTTCTTT
TRBV9	TRBJ2-7	TRBD1	.	CASSARRTGDEQYF	TGTGCCAGCAGCGCGCGGAGGACAGGGGACGAGCAGTACTTC
TRBV6-2/TRBV6-3	TRBJ1-6	.	.	CASSYWGTADSPLHF	TGTGCCAGCAGTTACTGGGGGACGGCAGATTCACCCCTCCACTTT
TRBV6-1	TRBJ1-1	TRBD1	many	CASSPDRAMNTEAFF	TGTGCCAGCAGTCCTGACAGGGCAATGAACACTGAAGCTTTCTTT
TRBV27	TRBJ2-3	.	.	CASSFTHTDTQYF	TGTGCCAGCAGTTTTACACACACAGATACGCAGTATTTT
TRBV12-5	TRBJ2-1	.	many	CASGITTGPPYNEQFF	TGTGCTAGTGGTATCACAACAGGACCTCCCTACAATGAGCAGTTCTTC
TRBV19	TRBJ2-6	.	once	CASSIEGAGGANVLTF	TGTGCCAGTAGTATAGAGGGGGCCGGTGGGGCCAACGTCCTGACTTTC
TRBV30	TRBJ1-6	TRBD1	many	CAWSTGTAGSPLHF	TGTGCCTGGTCGACAGGGACCGCCGGATCACCCCTCCACTTT
TRBV2	TRBJ1-2	.	.	CASSPPDNVYGYTF	TGTGCCAGCAGTCCCCCTGACAACGTCTATGGCTACACCTTC
TRBV5-5	TRBJ2-5	TRBD1	few	CASSLARGQGTQYF	TGTGCCAGCAGCTTGGCCAGGGGGCAGGGGACCCAGTACTTC
TRBV11-2	TRBJ1-5	TRBD1	many	CASSLGTGAAQPQHF	TGTGCCAGCAGCTTAGGGACAGGGGCGGCTCAGCCCCAGCATTTT
TRBV12-3/TRBV12-4	TRBJ1-5	.	many	CASTTGGAGQPQHF	TGTGCCAGTACGACTGGGGGGGCAGGCCAGCCCCAGCATTTT
TRBV30	TRBJ2-1	.	many	CAWTSGKEQFF	TGTGCCTGGACCTCCGGGAAGGAGCAGTTCTTC
TRBV2	TRBJ2-5	.	many	CASSEALNRETQYF	TGTGCCAGCAGTGAAGCGCTTAACAGAGAGACCCAGTACTTC